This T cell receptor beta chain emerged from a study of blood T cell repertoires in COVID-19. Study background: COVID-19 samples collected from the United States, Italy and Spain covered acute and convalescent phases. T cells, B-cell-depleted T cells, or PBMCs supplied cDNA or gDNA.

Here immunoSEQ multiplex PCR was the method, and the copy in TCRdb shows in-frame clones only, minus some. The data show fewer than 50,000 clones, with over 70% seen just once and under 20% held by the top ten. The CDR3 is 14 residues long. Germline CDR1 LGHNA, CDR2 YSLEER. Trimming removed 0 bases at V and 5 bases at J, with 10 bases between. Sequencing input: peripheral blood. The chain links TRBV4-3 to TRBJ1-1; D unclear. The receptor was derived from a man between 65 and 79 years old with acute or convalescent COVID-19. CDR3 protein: CASSQDSRNTEAFF. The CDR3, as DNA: TGCGCCAGCAGCCAAGATTCGAGAAATACTGAAGCTTTCTTT.